These 17 T cell receptor beta chains were sequenced from one sample in a study of OX40 agonist ivuxolimab in advanced cancers. Clones were sequenced by immunoSEQ multiplex PCR, and TCRdb holds only the in-frame ones, with some missing. The table records tens of thousands of clones, 92% of them present only once. Sequencing used CD4+ or CD8+ T cells sorted from blood, obtained in a trial of the OX40 agonist ivuxolimab. The receptors were sampled from an adult with an advanced solid tumor such as melanoma, head and neck, liver or kidney cancer.

V is TRBV7-2 and J is TRBJ2-7; 7 bases fit TRBD1. The CDR3 extends over 13 amino acids. Germline values: CDR1 SGHTA, CDR2 FQGNSA. With 6 bases clipped from V and 3 bases from J, the junction kept 5 bases outside the gene matches. CDR3 amino acids: CASRGGRDYEQYF. In DNA form, the CDR3 reads TGTGCCAGCAGAGGGGGCAGGGACTACGAGCAGTACTTC.

J is TRBJ2-3 and V is TRBV20-1; no firm D call. Germline CDR1 is DFQATT and CDR2 is SNEGSKA (reference sequence). This CDR3 spans 11 amino acids. The V and J ends lost 6 bases and 2 bases respectively, with 6 bases between them. CDR3 DNA: TGCAGTGCCTCCCACACAGATACGCAGTATTTT. Protein product: CSASHTDTQYF.

The V call is TRBV7-9, the J call TRBJ2-3, with TRBD2 as a possible D gene (6 bases). The CDR3 extends over 17 amino acids. Looked up from germline, CDR1 is SEHNR and CDR2 is FQNEAQ (reference sequence). Trimming took 3 bases from V and 3 from J, leaving 19 bases between them. CDR3 bases: TGTGCCAGCAGCTTTTCCGTTTCTGGGGAGGTGACAGATACGCAGTATTTT. Translated: CASSFSVSGEVTDTQYF.

This chain links TRBV7-9 with TRBJ2-1, with D tentatively TRBD2 (6 bases). Looked up from germline, CDR1 is SEHNR and CDR2 is FQNEAQ (reference sequence). V was shortened by 1 base and J by 7 bases, with 11 bases between the two germline ends. The CDR3 consists of 14 residues. CDR3 nucleotide sequence: TGTGCCAGCAGCTTAGACTGGAGCGGGAATGAGCAGTTCTTC. It is translated as CASSLDWSGNEQFF.

In its sample, this clone was seen once. The V gene is TRBV2, the J gene TRBJ2-3, with a tentative D call TRBD2 (6 bases). From germline, CDR1 is SNHLY and CDR2 FYNNEI. This CDR3 comprises 14 residues. Trimming removed 8 bases at V and 2 bases at J, with 14 bases between. DNA of the CDR3: TGTGCCAGCTATAGCGGAAGGGTCACAGATACGCAGTATTTT. It codes for CASYSGRVTDTQYF.

This chain links TRBV7-2 with TRBJ2-7, with 9 bases matching TRBD1. Germline V gene lookup returns CDR1 SGHTA and CDR2 FQGNSA. V lost 1 base and J lost 0; bases outside the gene matches: 7. The CDR3 runs 17 residues. DNA of the CDR3: TGTGCCAGCAGCTTAGAATGGGAGACAGGGGGCTCCTACGAGCAGTACTTC. Its protein product is CASSLEWETGGSYEQYF.

This chain joins TRBV5-6 and TRBJ2-2; 14 positions agree with TRBD2. The length of the CDR3 is 17 residues. The germline gives CDR1 SGHDT, CDR2 YYEEEE. V trimming: 4 bases; J trimming: 5 bases; junction bases outside the gene matches: 7. CDR3 amino acids: CASSIGTSGRGTGELFF. CDR3 coding DNA: TGTGCCAGCAGCATCGGGACTAGCGGGAGAGGTACCGGGGAGCTGTTTTTT.

The V and J genes are TRBV7-8 and TRBJ1-1; D gene ambiguous. Germline values: CDR1 SGHVS, CDR2 FQNEAQ. V gave up 3 bases and J gave up 7 bases, with 6 bases separating them. The CDR3 length is 11 residues. In nucleotides, the CDR3 is TGTGCCAGCAGCTTCGGCCGTGAAGCTTTCTTT. Residues: CASSFGREAFF.

This sequence joins TRBV19 and TRBJ2-5; 11 positions agree with TRBD2. V shed 3 bases and J 4 bases; nucleotides not matched to a gene: 4. In germline, CDR1 is LNHDA, CDR2 SQIVND (reference sequence). The CDR3 runs 15 residues. CDR3 nucleotide sequence: TGTGCCAGTAGTATCACTAGCGGGAGTTCAGAGACCCAGTACTTC. Its protein product is CASSITSGSSETQYF.

V usage is TRBV28 and J usage is TRBJ2-1; the D call may be TRBD1 or TRBD2 (5 bases each). Trimming left V 5 bases short and J 4 bases short, with 18 bases between. CDR1 MDHEN and CDR2 SYDVKM come from the germline V gene. CDR3 length: 16 residues. The CDR3 spells CASSLLRGSNYNEQFF. The CDR3 DNA reads as TGTGCCAGCAGTCTTTTGAGGGGAAGTAATTACAATGAGCAGTTCTTC.

The genes are TRBV7-8 and TRBJ2-3, with a tentative D call TRBD2 (5 bases). Trimming left V 1 base short and J 0 bases short, with 11 bases between. The CDR3 is made up of 16 amino acids. Germline V gene data show CDR1 as SGHVS and CDR2 as FQNEAQ. The CDR3 DNA is TGTGCCAGCAGCTTAGTCGGCGGCGGGAGCACAGATACGCAGTATTTT. Amino acid sequence: CASSLVGGGSTDTQYF.

V and J are TRBV19 and TRBJ1-2; 8 bases map to TRBD1. The J segment lost 6 bases and the V segment lost 3 bases, leaving 12 bases of the junction unmatched. The CDR3 is made up of 16 amino acids. Per the germline V gene, CDR1 is LNHDA and CDR2 is SQIVND (reference sequence). CDR3 loop: CASSISRTGYANGYTF. CDR3 nucleotide sequence: TGTGCCAGTAGTATTTCGAGGACAGGGTACGCGAATGGCTACACCTTC.

The chain uses TRBV28 and TRBJ1-5, with TRBD1 as a possible D gene (5 bases). The germline V and J ends were trimmed by 6 bases and 2 bases, with 17 bases remaining between them. CDR1 MDHEN and CDR2 SYDVKM come from the germline V gene. The CDR3 totals 16 residues. The CDR3 sequence is CASRTGVGMGNQPQHF. CDR3 DNA: TGTGCCAGCAGAACAGGCGTGGGGATGGGCAATCAGCCCCAGCATTTT.

About this clone: One end of the junction varies from germline; a read error may be responsible. This rearrangement joins TRBV7-7 to TRBJ2-7; D is uncertain. Germline V gene sequence: CDR1 SSHAT, CDR2 FNYEAQ (reference sequence). The CDR3 sequence is 13 residues long. The CDR3 region has the DNA TGTGCTAGCAGCCCATCAGTGACCTACGAGCAGTACTTC. Its protein is CASSPSVTYEQYF.

This clone was seen a single time. The chain links TRBV27 to TRBJ2-1; the match to TRBD2 covers 11 bases. This CDR3 has 15 residues. Looked up from germline, CDR1 is MNHEY and CDR2 is SMNVEV (reference sequence). The V and J ends lost 3 bases and 9 bases, in that order; junction bases with no gene match: 7. For the CDR3, the DNA is TGTGCCAGCAGTTTGAGACTAGCGGGAAGGGGTGAGCAGTTCTTC. This gives the protein CASSLRLAGRGEQFF.

This chain links TRBV19 with TRBJ1-1; possibly TRBD1 for D (6 bases). The CDR3 length is 10 residues. Germline loops: CDR1 LNHDA, CDR2 SQIVND (reference sequence). Trimming shortened V by 5 bases and J by 12 bases, and 10 bases separated the two germline ends. The CDR3 reads CASSDRDTFF. The DNA of the CDR3 is TGTGCCAGTAGTGACCGGGACACTTTCTTT.

Details on this clone: The sample holds other DNA sequences that translate to the same CDR3. The V gene is TRBV29-1, the J gene TRBJ2-1; D could derive from TRBD1 or TRBD2 (5 bases each). CDR1 and CDR2 (germline): SQVTM, ANQGSEA. The CDR3 length is 10 residues. Trimming removed 4 bases at V and 7 bases at J, with 5 bases between. CDR3 sequence: CSVGGNEQFF. The CDR3, as DNA: TGCAGCGTTGGGGGGAATGAGCAGTTCTTC.